Shown below are 23 T cell receptor beta chains from a single sample sequenced in a study of T cell responses to AZD1222 COVID-19 vaccine. Using immunoSEQ multiplex PCR, the repertoire was profiled, and TCRdb retains in-frame clones only, with some absent. Found here are over 100,000 clones, roughly 89% of them singletons; the top ten hold approximately 8.4%. This sample comprised peripheral blood, obtained on day 0 of AZD1222 vaccination. These receptors were collected from an adult in good health.

J is TRBJ2-7 and V is TRBV27, with D tentatively TRBD2 (6 bases). Trimming cost V 3 bases and J 6 bases, with 12 bases left between them. Germline lookup yields CDR1 MNHEY and CDR2 SMNVEV (reference sequence). There are 13 residues in the CDR3. CDR3 sequence reads: CASSFREVGEQYF. The CDR3 region has the DNA TGTGCCAGCAGTTTCAGGGAGGTGGGCGAGCAGTACTTC.

The CDR3 spells CASSDSRWGSGNTIYF. CDR3 DNA: TGTGCCAGCAGCGACTCGAGGTGGGGCTCTGGAAACACCATATATTTT. This rearrangement joins TRBV5-6 to TRBJ1-3; no definite D call. CDR1 and CDR2 (germline): SGHDT, YYEEEE. V dropped 4 bases and J dropped 0 bases, with 14 bases sitting between them. This CDR3 is 16 amino acids long.

The chain is built from TRBV18 and TRBJ1-3; D is unresolved. There are 16 residues in the CDR3. The V gene's germline CDR1 is KGHSH and CDR2 LQKENI. Trimming shortened V by 3 bases and J by 0 bases, and 12 bases separated the two germline ends. The CDR3 is CASSPTGPSSGNTIYF. The CDR3 nucleotides are TGTGCCAGCTCACCCACGGGCCCCAGCTCTGGAAACACCATATATTTT. Drawing the rest from reference TRBV18 and TRBJ1-3, the complete variable domain is NAGVMQNPRHLVRRRGQEARLRCSPMKGHSHVYWYRQLPEEGLKFMVYLQKENIIDESGMPKERFSAEFPKEGPSILRIQQVVRGDSAAYFCASSPTGPSSGNTIYFGEGSWLTVV.

V is TRBV19 and J is TRBJ1-3, with D possibly TRBD1 on 6 matching bases. This CDR3 is built from 14 residues. From germline, CDR1 is LNHDA and CDR2 SQIVND (reference sequence). V was trimmed by 5 bases and J by 4 bases, leaving 12 bases between them. The CDR3 DNA reads as TGTGCCAGTAGTCCCCAGGGGAACGGAAACACCATATATTTT. The encoded protein is CASSPQGNGNTIYF.

This chain joins TRBV5-5 and TRBJ2-5; possibly TRBD1 for D (6 bases). The CDR3 totals 13 residues. Germline values: CDR1 SGHKS, CDR2 YYEKEE (reference sequence). V was shortened by 4 bases and J by 1 base, with 8 bases between the two germline ends. The CDR3 spells CASSPDSQETQYF. CDR3 sequence (DNA): TGTGCCAGCAGCCCGGACAGCCAAGAGACCCAGTACTTC.

CDR3 in DNA: TGTGCCAGCAGTTCGTCACCCTATGAAGCTTTCTTT. Its protein product is CASSSSPYEAFF. V gene TRBV6-5 combines with J gene TRBJ1-1; D is undetermined. This CDR3 spans 12 amino acids. The V end lost 4 bases, the J end lost 7 bases, and 10 bases lay between the germline ends. Per the germline V gene, CDR1 is MNHEY and CDR2 is SVGAGI.

J is TRBJ1-2 and V is TRBV11-2; 7 nucleotides line up with TRBD1. Trimming took 5 bases from V and 1 from J; bases not matched to a gene: 7. The CDR3 covers 15 residues. Germline V gene data show CDR1 as SGHAT and CDR2 as FQNNGV. The CDR3 sequence: CASSPRQGYNYGYTF. CDR3 nucleotide sequence: TGTGCCAGCAGCCCCCGACAGGGATATAACTATGGCTACACCTTC.

The rearrangement uses TRBV10-2 and TRBJ2-5, with D tentatively TRBD1 (6 bases). V lost 2 bases, J lost 4 bases, and 14 bases lay in between. The CDR3 runs 15 residues. The V gene's germline CDR1 is WSHSY and CDR2 SAAADI. CDR3 in amino acids: CASSEGTRVRETQYF. DNA for the CDR3: TGCGCCAGCAGTGAGGGGACAAGGGTTCGAGAGACCCAGTACTTC.

In this sample, this clone turned up once. The rearrangement joins TRBV5-1 to TRBJ1-4; TRBD1 agrees at 7 bases. Germline values: CDR1 SGHRS, CDR2 YFSETQ. V lost 1 base and J lost 2; bases outside the gene matches: 2. The CDR3 runs to 15 residues. The DNA for the CDR3 is TGCGCCAGCAGCTTGACAGGGGCGACTAATGAAAAACTGTTTTTT. Protein: CASSLTGATNEKLFF.

This chain joins TRBV5-4 and TRBJ2-7, with D perhaps TRBD2 (7 bases). Trimming took off 4 bases at V and 5 bases at J, with 16 bases between the two ends. This CDR3 is 14 amino acids long. Germline CDR1 reads SGHNT; CDR2 reads YYREEE (reference sequence). As DNA, the CDR3 is TGTGCCAGCAGCAGGGGGGGCGCGTTAAACGAGCAGTACTTC. Translating it yields CASSRGGALNEQYF.

This chain connects TRBV10-3 to TRBJ2-1, with TRBD2 matching over 11 bases. Germline trimming cut 5 bases from V and 5 bases from J; bases unmatched to any gene: 5. CDR3 length: 15 amino acids. The germline V gene has CDR1 ENHRY and CDR2 SYGVKD. CDR3 protein: CAISLAGGPDNEQFF. As DNA, the CDR3 is TGTGCCATCAGTTTAGCGGGAGGGCCGGACAATGAGCAGTTCTTC.

This chain uses TRBV5-1 with TRBJ1-1, with 8 bases that match TRBD1. V dropped 4 bases and J dropped 1; count of bases not matched to a gene: 9. The CDR3 is 16 residues long. The V gene's germline CDR1 is SGHRS and CDR2 YFSETQ. CDR3 sequence (DNA): TGCGCCAGCAGCCGCGCAGGGGGCGCGAGGAACACTGAAGCTTTCTTT. Translation: CASSRAGGARNTEAFF.

This chain links TRBV3-1 (or the pseudogene TRBV3-2) with TRBJ1-1; D unresolved. Germline assignment: CDR1 LGHDT and CDR2 YNNKEL (reference sequence). Trimming removed 2 bases from V and 2 bases from J, with 3 bases in between. The CDR3 runs 12 residues. The CDR3 reads CASSQLNTEAFF. CDR3 DNA: TGTGCCAGCAGCCAATTAAACACTGAAGCTTTCTTT.

V and J are TRBV7-8 and TRBJ2-7; 8 positions match TRBD1. With V trimmed by 7 bases and J by 2 bases, 7 bases remained unmatched. CDR1 and CDR2 (germline): SGHVS, FQNEAQ. This CDR3 region has 14 residues. The CDR3 sequence is CASIFRDRPYEQYF. CDR3 nucleotides: TGTGCCAGCATCTTCCGGGACAGGCCCTACGAGCAGTACTTC.

This clone was seen a single time. V is TRBV19 and J is TRBJ2-3; D tentatively fits TRBD1 or TRBD2 (6 bases each). This CDR3 is 15 amino acids long. V was clipped by 7 bases and J by 4 bases, with 18 bases between them. Germline-derived CDR1 and CDR2 are LNHDA and SQIVND (reference sequence). The CDR3: CASTPLGGSADTQYF. The CDR3 DNA sequence: TGTGCCAGTACCCCATTAGGGGGGAGTGCAGATACGCAGTATTTT.

J is TRBJ1-1 and V is TRBV18, with D possibly TRBD1 on 6 matching bases. There are 15 residues in the CDR3. Germline V gene sequence: CDR1 KGHSH, CDR2 LQKENI. Trimming pared 6 bases from V and 3 bases from J, leaving 17 bases between. The CDR3 nucleotides read TGTGCCAGCTCCCAACAACAGGGAACGGACACTGAAGCTTTCTTT. Protein sequence: CASSQQQGTDTEAFF.

The table lists this clone with a few counts. The chain carries TRBV5-1 and TRBJ1-4, with D perhaps TRBD1 (5 bases). The germline V and J ends were trimmed by 10 bases and 2 bases, with 21 bases remaining between them. This CDR3 contains 16 residues. In germline, CDR1 is SGHRS, CDR2 YFSETQ. The CDR3 protein is CAGIHRGLATNEKLFF. CDR3 in DNA: TGCGCCGGAATTCACCGGGGCCTGGCCACTAATGAAAAACTGTTTTTT.

The chain carries TRBV19 and TRBJ2-1; D perhaps matches TRBD2 (6 bases). V shed 6 bases and J shed 8 bases, with 23 bases lying between them. Germline V CDR1 and CDR2: LNHDA, SQIVND (reference sequence). The CDR3 is 16 amino acids. The DNA for the CDR3 is TGTGCCAGTAGCCTCGGGAGTGGCAGGGTGAGGTATGAGCAGTTCTTC. This encodes CASSLGSGRVRYEQFF.

The V call is TRBV30, the J call TRBJ1-5, with unresolved D. Germline V lookup: CDR1 GTSNPN, CDR2 SVGIG (reference sequence). V was clipped by 2 bases and J by 8 bases, with 10 bases between them. The CDR3 spans 12 residues. The CDR3 here is CAWSLGFKPQHF. CDR3 sequence (DNA): TGTGCCTGGAGTTTGGGATTTAAGCCCCAGCATTTT.

V usage is TRBV19 and J usage is TRBJ1-1; D might be TRBD1 (6 bases). V was pared by 7 bases and J by 5 bases, with 14 bases between. The CDR3 has 13 residues. CDR1 and CDR2 (germline): LNHDA, SQIVND (reference sequence). The CDR3 here is CASTRTAGTEAFF. CDR3 in DNA: TGTGCCAGTACCAGGACAGCGGGTACTGAAGCTTTCTTT.

The CDR3 coding sequence is TGTGCCAGCAGCTTATCCCGGATTACAGCCCTGGCTTCACCCCTCCACTTT. Its translation is CASSLSRITALASPLHF. V is TRBV7-2 and J is TRBJ1-6; D unresolved. Deletions cut 2 bases from V and 9 bases from J, with 20 bases between. From germline, CDR1 is SGHTA and CDR2 FQGNSA. The CDR3 length is 17 residues.

V gene TRBV19 combines with J gene TRBJ1-5; weak D call: TRBD1 (6 bases). V shed 4 bases and J shed 7 bases, with 11 bases lying between them. CDR1 and CDR2 (germline): LNHDA, SQIVND (reference sequence). This CDR3 spans 13 amino acids. CDR3 DNA: TGTGCCAGTAGTACGGGGGGGGCGCAGCCCCAGCATTTT. As protein: CASSTGGAQPQHF. The full variable domain, with the rest looked up from reference TRBV19 and TRBJ1-5, is DGGITQSPKYLFRKEGQNVTLSCEQNLNHDAMYWYRQDPGQGLRLIYYSQIVNDFQKGDIAEGYSVSREKKESFPLTVTSAQKNPTAFYLCASSTGGAQPQHFGDGTRLSIL.

The rearrangement joins TRBV4-1 to TRBJ1-1; TRBD1 agrees at 10 bases. Losses at the gene ends were 4 bases for V and 1 base for J; bases not matched to a gene: 0. Germline-derived CDR1 and CDR2 are MGHRA and YSYEKL. This CDR3 comprises 14 residues. The CDR3 nucleotides are TGCGCCAGCAGCCGGACAGGGGGGAACACTGAAGCTTTCTTT. Translating it yields CASSRTGGNTEAFF.